This T cell receptor (beta chain) was observed in a study of post-analysis software for immune sequencing data. Whole-study context: Both relapsing-remitting and secondary progressive multiple sclerosis featured among the disease courses, as did progressive-relapsing multiple sclerosis.

Unique molecular identifiers were carried by the TCR beta cDNA libraries. Yield was approximately 500,000 cDNA molecules from approximately 0.91 to 9.4 million T cells. MiXCR was run by TCRdb on the PCR reads, yielding one entry per CDR3 protein. The sample carries 700,000 to 800,000 distinct CDR3 sequences, just under 30% recorded once. Study-level results: Controls had significantly higher normalized Chao1 diversity than multiple sclerosis patients. A handful of TRBV segments (TRBV5-6, TRBV5-1 and TRBV20-1 among them) occurred more frequently in patients than in controls.

Per germline, CDR1 DFQATT and CDR2 SNEGSKA (reference sequence). The trim removed 6 bases at V and 0 bases at J, leaving 8 bases unmatched. This CDR3 has 16 amino acids. This clonotype was observed many times. As yet, its antigen is unknown. The clonotype was recovered from a girl aged 5-17 years with multiple sclerosis. Input material: blood. The gene calls are TRBV20-1 and TRBJ2-4; 10 positions agree with TRBD1. The CDR3 sequence: CSATGTGALAKNIQYF. Written as DNA, the CDR3 is TGCAGTGCCACCGGGACAGGGGCTTTAGCCAAAAACATTCAGTACTTC.